This T cell receptor beta chain stems from a study of beta chain features in type 1 diabetes. V was pared by 5 bases and J by 7 bases, with 6 bases of the junction left unmatched. The CDR3 has 13 residues. Germline V gives CDR1 ENHRY, CDR2 SYGVKD. Expressed TCRB transcripts were sequenced after all isolated RNA was converted to cDNA. Only in-frame clones appear in the TCRdb table, and some are missing; sequencing was by immunoSEQ multiplex PCR. Of around 250,000 clones in the sample, less than 15% were seen once. This clone was found a few times. Its antigen is not known. Findings and caveats of the study: TCRB CDR3 length was moderately but significantly reduced in all four CD4+ subsets of Type 1 diabetes patients.

The specimen was naive CD4+ T cells from blood. The chain is built from TRBV10-3 and TRBJ1-2; 8 bases map to TRBD1. This TCR was recovered from a woman in her thirties or forties in good health. CDR3 DNA sequence: TGTGCCATCAGTACGCAGGGGGCGTCTGGCTACACCTTC. It specifies CAISTQGASGYTF.